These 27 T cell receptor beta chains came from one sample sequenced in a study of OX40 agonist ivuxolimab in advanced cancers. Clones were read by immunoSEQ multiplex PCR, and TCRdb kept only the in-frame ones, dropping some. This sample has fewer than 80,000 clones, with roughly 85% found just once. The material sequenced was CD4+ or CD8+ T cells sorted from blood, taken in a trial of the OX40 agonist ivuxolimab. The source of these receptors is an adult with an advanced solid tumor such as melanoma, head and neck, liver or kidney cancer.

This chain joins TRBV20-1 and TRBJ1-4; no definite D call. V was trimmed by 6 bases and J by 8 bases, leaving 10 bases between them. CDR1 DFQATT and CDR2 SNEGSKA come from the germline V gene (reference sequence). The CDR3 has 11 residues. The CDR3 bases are TGCAGTGCCGATTTCGAGGAAAAACTGTTTTTT. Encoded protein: CSADFEEKLFF.

CDR3 DNA: TGTGCCAGTAGTCGTACAGGGGACGGCTATGGCTACACCTTC. As protein: CASSRTGDGYGYTF. V and J are TRBV19 and TRBJ1-2, with 7 nucleotides matching TRBD1. Trimming cost V 5 bases and J 4 bases; bases outside gene matches: 7. The CDR3 totals 14 residues. Germline CDR1 is LNHDA and CDR2 is SQIVND (reference sequence).

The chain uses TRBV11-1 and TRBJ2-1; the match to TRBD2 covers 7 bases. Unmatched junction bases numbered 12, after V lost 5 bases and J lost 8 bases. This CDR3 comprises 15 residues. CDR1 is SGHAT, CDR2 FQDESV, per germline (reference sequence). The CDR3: CASSLLAGEEDEQFF. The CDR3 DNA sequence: TGTGCCAGCAGCCTGCTGGCGGGAGAAGAAGATGAGCAGTTCTTC.

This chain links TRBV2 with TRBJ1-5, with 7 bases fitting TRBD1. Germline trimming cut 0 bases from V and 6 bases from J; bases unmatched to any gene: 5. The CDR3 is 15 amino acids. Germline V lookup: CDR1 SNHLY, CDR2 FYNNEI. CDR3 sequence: CASSEAPGTVQPQHF. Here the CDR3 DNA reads TGTGCCAGCAGTGAAGCGCCCGGGACAGTTCAGCCCCAGCATTTT.

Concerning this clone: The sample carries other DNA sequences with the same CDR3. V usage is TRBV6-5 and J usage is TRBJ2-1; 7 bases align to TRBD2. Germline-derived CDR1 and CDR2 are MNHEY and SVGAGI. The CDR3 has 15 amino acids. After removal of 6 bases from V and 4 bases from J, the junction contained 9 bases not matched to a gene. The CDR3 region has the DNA TGTGCCAGCAGCCGCGGCGGACTAGTGTACAATGAGCAGTTCTTC. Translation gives CASSRGGLVYNEQFF.

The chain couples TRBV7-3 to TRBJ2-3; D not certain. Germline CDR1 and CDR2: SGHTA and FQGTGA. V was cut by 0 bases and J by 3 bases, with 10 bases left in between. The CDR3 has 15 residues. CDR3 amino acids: CASSLTSRWTDTQYF. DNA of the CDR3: TGTGCCAGCAGCTTAACAAGCCGGTGGACAGATACGCAGTATTTT.

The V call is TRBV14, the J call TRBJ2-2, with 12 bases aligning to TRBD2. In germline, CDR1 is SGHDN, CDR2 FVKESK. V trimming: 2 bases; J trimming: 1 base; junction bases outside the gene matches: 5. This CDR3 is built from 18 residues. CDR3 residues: CASSQRKLAGGNTGELFF. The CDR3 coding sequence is TGTGCCAGCAGCCAAAGGAAACTAGCGGGAGGGAACACCGGGGAGCTGTTTTTT.

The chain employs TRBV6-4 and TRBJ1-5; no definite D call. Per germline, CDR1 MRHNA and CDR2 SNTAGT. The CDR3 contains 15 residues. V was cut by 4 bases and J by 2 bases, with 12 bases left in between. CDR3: CASSVSVARNQPQHF. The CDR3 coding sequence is TGTGCCAGCAGTGTCAGTGTCGCGCGCAATCAGCCCCAGCATTTT.

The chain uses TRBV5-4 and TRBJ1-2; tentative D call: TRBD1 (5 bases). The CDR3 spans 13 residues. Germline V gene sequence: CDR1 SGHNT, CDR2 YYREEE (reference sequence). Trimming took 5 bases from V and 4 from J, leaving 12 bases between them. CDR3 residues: CASSFEQAYGYTF. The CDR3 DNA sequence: TGTGCCAGCAGTTTTGAACAGGCCTATGGCTACACCTTC.

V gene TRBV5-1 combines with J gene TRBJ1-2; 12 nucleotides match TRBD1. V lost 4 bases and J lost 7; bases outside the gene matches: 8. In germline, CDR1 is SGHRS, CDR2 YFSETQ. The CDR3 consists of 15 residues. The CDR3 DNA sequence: TGCGCCAGCAGCAAGGCCGGGACAGGGGGCCCTGGCTACACCTTC. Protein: CASSKAGTGGPGYTF. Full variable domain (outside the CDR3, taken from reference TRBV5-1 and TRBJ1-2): KAGVTQTPRYLIKTRGQQVTLSCSPISGHRSVSWYQQTPGQGLQFLFEYFSETQRNKGNFPGRFSGRQFSNSRSEMNVSTLELGDSALYLCASSKAGTGGPGYTFGSGTRLTVV.

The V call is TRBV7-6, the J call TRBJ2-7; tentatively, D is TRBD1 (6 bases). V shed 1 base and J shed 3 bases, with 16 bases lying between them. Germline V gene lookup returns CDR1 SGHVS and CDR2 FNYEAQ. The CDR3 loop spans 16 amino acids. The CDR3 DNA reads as TGTGCCAGCAGCTTAGGAATCGGGACACCTAGCTACGAGCAGTACTTC. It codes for CASSLGIGTPSYEQYF.

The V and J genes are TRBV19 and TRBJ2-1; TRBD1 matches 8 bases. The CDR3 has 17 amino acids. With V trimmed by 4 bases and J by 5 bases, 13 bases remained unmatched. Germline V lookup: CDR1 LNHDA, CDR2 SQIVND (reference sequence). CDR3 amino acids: CASSRGQGASIHNEQFF. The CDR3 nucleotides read TGTGCCAGTAGTAGAGGACAGGGCGCATCAATCCACAATGAGCAGTTCTTC.

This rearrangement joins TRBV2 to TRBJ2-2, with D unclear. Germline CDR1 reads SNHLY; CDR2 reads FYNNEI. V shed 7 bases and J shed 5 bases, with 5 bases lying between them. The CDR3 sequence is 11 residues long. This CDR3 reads CASKWTGELFF. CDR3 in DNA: TGTGCCAGCAAGTGGACCGGGGAGCTGTTTTTT.

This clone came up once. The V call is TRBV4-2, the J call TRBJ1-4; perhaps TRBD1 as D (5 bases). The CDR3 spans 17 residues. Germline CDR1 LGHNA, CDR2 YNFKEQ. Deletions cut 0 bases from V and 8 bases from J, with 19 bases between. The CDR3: CASSQDPSVARGEKLFF. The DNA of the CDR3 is TGTGCCAGCAGCCAAGATCCGTCTGTCGCCCGGGGCGAAAAACTGTTTTTT.

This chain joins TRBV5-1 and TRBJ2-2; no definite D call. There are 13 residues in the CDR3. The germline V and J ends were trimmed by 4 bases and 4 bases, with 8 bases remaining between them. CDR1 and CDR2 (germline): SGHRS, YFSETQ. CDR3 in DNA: TGCGCCAGCAGCCCCGCCCCCACCGGGGAGCTGTTTTTT. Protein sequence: CASSPAPTGELFF.

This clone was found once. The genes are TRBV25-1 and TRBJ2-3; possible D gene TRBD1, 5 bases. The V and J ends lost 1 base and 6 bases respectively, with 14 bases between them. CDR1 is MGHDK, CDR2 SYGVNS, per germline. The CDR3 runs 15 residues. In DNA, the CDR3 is TGTGCCAGCAGTGAATGGGGCAGGGATACGGATACGCAGTATTTT. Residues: CASSEWGRDTDTQYF.

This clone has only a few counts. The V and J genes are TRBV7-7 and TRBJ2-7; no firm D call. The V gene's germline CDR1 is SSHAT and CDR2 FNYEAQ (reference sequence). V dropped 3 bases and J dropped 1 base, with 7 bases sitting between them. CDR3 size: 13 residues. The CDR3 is CASSLADSYEQYF. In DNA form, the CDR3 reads TGTGCCAGCAGCTTGGCGGATTCCTACGAGCAGTACTTC.

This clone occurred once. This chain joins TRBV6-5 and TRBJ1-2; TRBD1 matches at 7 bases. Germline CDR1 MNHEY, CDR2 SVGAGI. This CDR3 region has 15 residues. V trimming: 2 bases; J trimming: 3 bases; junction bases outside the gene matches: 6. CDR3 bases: TGTGCCAGCAGTTACGAGGGGGCGCCGGACTATGGCTACACCTTC. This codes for CASSYEGAPDYGYTF.

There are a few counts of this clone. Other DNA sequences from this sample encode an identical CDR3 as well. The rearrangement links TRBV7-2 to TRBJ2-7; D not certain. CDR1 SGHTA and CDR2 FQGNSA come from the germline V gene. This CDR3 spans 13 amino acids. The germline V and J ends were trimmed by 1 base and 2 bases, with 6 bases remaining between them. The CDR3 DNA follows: TGTGCCAGCAGCTTAGAACGCACCTACGAGCAGTACTTC. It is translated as CASSLERTYEQYF.

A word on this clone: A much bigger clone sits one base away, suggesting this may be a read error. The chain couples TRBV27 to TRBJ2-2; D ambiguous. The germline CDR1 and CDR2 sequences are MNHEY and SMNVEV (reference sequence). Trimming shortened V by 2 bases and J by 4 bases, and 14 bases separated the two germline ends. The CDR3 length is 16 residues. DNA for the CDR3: TGTGCCAGCAGTTTACCTGCGACTCCGAGCACCGGGGAGCTGTTTTTT. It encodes CASSLPATPSTGELFF.

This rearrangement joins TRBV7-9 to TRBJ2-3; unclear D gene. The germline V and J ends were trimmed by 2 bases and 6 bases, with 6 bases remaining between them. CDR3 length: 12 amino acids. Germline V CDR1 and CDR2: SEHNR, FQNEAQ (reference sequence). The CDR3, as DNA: TGTGCCAGCAGCTTACTCAGCGATACGCAGTATTTT. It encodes CASSLLSDTQYF.

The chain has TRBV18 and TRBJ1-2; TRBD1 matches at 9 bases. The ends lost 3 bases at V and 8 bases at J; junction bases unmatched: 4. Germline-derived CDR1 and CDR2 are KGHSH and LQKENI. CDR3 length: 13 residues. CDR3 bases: TGTGCCAGCTCACCTGGGACAGGGAAAGGCTACACCTTC. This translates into CASSPGTGKGYTF.

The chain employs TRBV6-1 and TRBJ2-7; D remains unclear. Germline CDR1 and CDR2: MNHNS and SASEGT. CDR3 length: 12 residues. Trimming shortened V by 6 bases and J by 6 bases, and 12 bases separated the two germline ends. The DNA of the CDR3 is TGTGCCAGCAGCCTAGGGCCACTCGAGCAGTACTTC. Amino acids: CASSLGPLEQYF.

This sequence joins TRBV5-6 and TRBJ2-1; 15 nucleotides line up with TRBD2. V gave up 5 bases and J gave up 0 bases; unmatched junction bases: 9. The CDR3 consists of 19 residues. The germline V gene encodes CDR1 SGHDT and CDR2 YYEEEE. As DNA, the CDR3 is TGTGCCAGCAGTTCGGGACTAGCGGGGGGCCCTAGCTCCTACAATGAGCAGTTCTTC. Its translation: CASSSGLAGGPSSYNEQFF.

The CDR3 reads CASSLTEPRNTGELFF. DNA of the CDR3: TGTGCCAGCAGCTTAACCGAACCCCGGAACACCGGGGAGCTGTTTTTT. The chain recombines TRBV7-8 with TRBJ2-2, with D uncertain. Per the germline V gene, CDR1 is SGHVS and CDR2 is FQNEAQ. Trimming removed 2 bases from V and 1 base from J, with 11 bases in between. The CDR3 extends over 16 amino acids.

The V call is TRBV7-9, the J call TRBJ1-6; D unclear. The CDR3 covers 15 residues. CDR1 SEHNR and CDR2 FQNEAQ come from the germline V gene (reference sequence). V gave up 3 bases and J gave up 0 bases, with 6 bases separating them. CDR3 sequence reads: CASSFWSSYNSPLHF. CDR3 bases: TGTGCCAGCAGCTTCTGGAGCTCCTATAATTCACCCCTCCACTTT.

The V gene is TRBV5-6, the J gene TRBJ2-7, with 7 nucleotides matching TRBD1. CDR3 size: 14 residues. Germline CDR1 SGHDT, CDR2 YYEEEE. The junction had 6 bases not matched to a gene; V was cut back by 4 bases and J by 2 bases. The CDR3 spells CASSPATGTYEQYF. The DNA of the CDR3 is TGTGCCAGCAGCCCCGCGACAGGGACCTACGAGCAGTACTTC. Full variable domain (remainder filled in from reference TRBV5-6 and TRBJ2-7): DAGVTQSPTHLIKTRGQQVTLRCSPKSGHDTVSWYQQALGQGPQFIFQYYEEEERQRGNFPDRFSGHQFPNYSSELNVNALLLGDSALYLCASSPATGTYEQYFGPGTRLTVT.